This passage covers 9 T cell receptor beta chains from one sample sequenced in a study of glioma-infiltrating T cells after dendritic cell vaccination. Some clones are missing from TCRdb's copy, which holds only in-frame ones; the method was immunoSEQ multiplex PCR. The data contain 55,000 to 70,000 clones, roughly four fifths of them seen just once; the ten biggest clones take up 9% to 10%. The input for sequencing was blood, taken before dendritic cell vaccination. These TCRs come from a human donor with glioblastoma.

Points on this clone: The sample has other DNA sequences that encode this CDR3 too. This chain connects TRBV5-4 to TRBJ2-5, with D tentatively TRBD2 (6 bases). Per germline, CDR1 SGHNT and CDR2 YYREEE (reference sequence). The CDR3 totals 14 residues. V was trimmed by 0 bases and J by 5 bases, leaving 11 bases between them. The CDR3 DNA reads TGTGCCAGCAGCTTGGGGGGGGTTGGGGAGACCCAGTACTTC. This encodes CASSLGGVGETQYF.

In nucleotides, the CDR3 is TGTGCCTGGACAGGGGATCGCACTGAAGCTTTCTTT. It encodes CAWTGDRTEAFF. This chain uses TRBV30 with TRBJ1-1; D perhaps matches TRBD1 (6 bases). In germline, CDR1 is GTSNPN, CDR2 SVGIG (reference sequence). V shed 4 bases and J shed 4 bases, with 10 bases lying between them. The CDR3 is 12 amino acids.

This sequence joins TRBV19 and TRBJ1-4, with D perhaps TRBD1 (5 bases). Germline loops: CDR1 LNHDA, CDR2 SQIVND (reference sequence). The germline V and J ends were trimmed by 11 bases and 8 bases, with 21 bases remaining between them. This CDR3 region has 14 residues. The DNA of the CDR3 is TGTGCCTGTGGGGCGCAATCAGTAAAGGAAAAACTGTTTTTT. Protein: CACGAQSVKEKLFF.

The CDR3 nucleotides are TGCAGCGTTGATCGACGGGGGGGATACGAGCAGTACTTC. Protein product: CSVDRRGGYEQYF. V is TRBV29-1 and J is TRBJ2-7, with 8 bases aligning to TRBD2. The ends lost 3 bases at V and 4 bases at J; junction bases unmatched: 5. Germline loops: CDR1 SQVTM, CDR2 ANQGSEA. CDR3 length: 13 residues.

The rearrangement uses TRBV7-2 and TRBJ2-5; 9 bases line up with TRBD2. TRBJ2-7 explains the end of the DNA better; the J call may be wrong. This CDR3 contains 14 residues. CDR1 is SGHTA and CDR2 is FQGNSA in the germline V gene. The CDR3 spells CASRVAGDPYEQYF. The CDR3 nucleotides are TGTGCCAGCAGAGTAGCGGGGGATCCCTACGAGCAGTACTTC.

The CDR3 reads CASSRTKGVNTEAFF. CDR3 DNA: TGTGCCAGCTCACGGACCAAGGGAGTGAACACTGAAGCTTTCTTT. V is TRBV18 and J is TRBJ1-1; D is undetermined. CDR3 length equals 15 residues. The germline V gene has CDR1 KGHSH and CDR2 LQKENI. Trimming pared 4 bases from V and 0 bases from J, leaving 12 bases between.

The CDR3 bases are TGTGCCAGCAGTGAAACAGCCCTGAGCTCCTACGAGCAGTACTTC. It is translated as CASSETALSSYEQYF. The V and J genes are TRBV2 and TRBJ2-7; D is undetermined. With 2 bases removed from V and 0 bases from J, the gap between germline ends came to 11 bases. This CDR3 contains 15 residues. Germline-derived CDR1 and CDR2 are SNHLY and FYNNEI.

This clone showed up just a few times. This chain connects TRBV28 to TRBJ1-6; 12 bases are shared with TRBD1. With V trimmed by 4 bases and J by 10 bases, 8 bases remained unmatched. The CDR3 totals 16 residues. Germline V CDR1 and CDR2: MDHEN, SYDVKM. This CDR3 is CASSSSGTGGRSPLHF. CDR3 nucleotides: TGTGCCAGCAGTTCCTCCGGGACAGGGGGCAGGTCACCCCTCCACTTT.

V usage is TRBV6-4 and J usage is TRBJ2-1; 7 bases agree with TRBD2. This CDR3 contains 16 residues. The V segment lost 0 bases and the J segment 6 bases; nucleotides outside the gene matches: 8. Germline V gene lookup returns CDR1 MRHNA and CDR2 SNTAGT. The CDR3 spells CASSDSSGVGFNEQFF. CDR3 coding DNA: TGTGCCAGCAGTGACTCCAGCGGGGTAGGCTTCAATGAGCAGTTCTTC.